Presented here are 20 T cell receptor beta chains from one specimen sequenced in a study of T cell repertoires in cytomegalovirus infection. TCRdb re-analysed the reads in MiXCR, keeping a single row per CDR3 protein. The data contain approximately 500,000 distinct CDR3 sequences, approximately 10% of them singletons. The source material was PBMCs. Receptor source: a human donor in good health (CMV status not recorded). Some clones in this sample may be carry-over from other donors' samples.

This clonotype was seen a single time. A much larger clone lies a single base off, so this may be a read error. J is TRBJ1-1 and V is TRBV7-9; tentatively, D is TRBD1 (5 bases). In germline, CDR1 is SEHNR, CDR2 FQNEAQ (reference sequence). The CDR3 extends over 14 amino acids. V shed 6 bases and J shed 4 bases, with 15 bases lying between them. CDR3 nucleotides: TGTGCCAGCAGGCCCAATAGACAGAGCACTGAAGCTTTCTTT. Its translation: CASRPNRQSTEAFF.

This clonotype has a count of ten or more. The chain has TRBV13 and TRBJ2-1; D gene uncertain. This CDR3 comprises 11 residues. With 4 bases removed from V and 8 bases from J, the gap between germline ends came to 6 bases. CDR1 is PRHDT and CDR2 is FYEKMQ in the germline V gene (reference sequence). The CDR3 loop is CASSSQDEQFF. DNA of the CDR3: TGTGCCAGCAGCTCCCAGGATGAGCAGTTCTTC.

Many counts were recorded for this clonotype. This sequence joins TRBV12-3 or TRBV12-4 and TRBJ1-4, with TRBD1 as a possible D gene (5 bases). The CDR3 runs 16 residues. Between the trimmed V and J ends, which lost 7 bases and 1 base, there was a span of 16 bases. The CDR3 sequence is CASNEGRRGTNEKLFF. For the CDR3, the DNA is TGTGCCAGCAACGAGGGGAGGAGAGGAACTAATGAAAAACTGTTTTTT.

This clonotype was counted ten times or more. The chain links TRBV5-5 to TRBJ1-2; a possible D gene is TRBD1 (6 bases). Trimming removed 2 bases from V and 0 bases from J, with 14 bases in between. This CDR3 has 16 amino acids. Germline loops: CDR1 SGHKS, CDR2 YYEKEE (reference sequence). The CDR3 spells CASSLTGHQANYGYTF. The CDR3 DNA follows: TGTGCCAGCAGCTTAACAGGGCATCAAGCTAACTATGGCTACACCTTC.

The chain is built from TRBV10-3 and TRBJ2-1; maybe TRBD2 (5 bases). Germline-derived CDR1 and CDR2 are ENHRY and SYGVKD. Trimming stripped 6 bases from V and 6 bases from J, with 12 bases between. This CDR3 has 13 residues. CDR3 coding DNA: TGTGCCATCAGGGCTAGCCTTGGCAATGAGCAGTTCTTC. Its translation: CAIRASLGNEQFF.

This clonotype has at least ten counts. The chain has TRBV19 and TRBJ1-1, with 8 nucleotides matching TRBD1. Germline CDR1 reads LNHDA; CDR2 reads SQIVND (reference sequence). The trim removed 2 bases at V and 6 bases at J, leaving 8 bases unmatched. The CDR3 is 15 amino acids. The CDR3 loop is CASSIPRQGKPEAFF. In DNA form, the CDR3 reads TGTGCCAGTAGTATACCCCGACAGGGGAAGCCTGAAGCTTTCTTT.

Only a few counts were recorded for this clonotype. This sequence joins TRBV27 and TRBJ1-4, with TRBD1 as a possible D gene (6 bases). Trimming took 3 bases from V and 3 from J, leaving 11 bases between them. CDR3 length equals 15 residues. Per germline, CDR1 MNHEY and CDR2 SMNVEV (reference sequence). The CDR3 nucleotides read TGTGCCAGCAGTTTTTTGGGGGCTTCTAATGAAAAACTGTTTTTT. Its translation: CASSFLGASNEKLFF.

In its sample, this clonotype was seen a few times. The CDR3 nucleotides read TGTGCCAGCAGCCCGAAGGGGTTGCAGTACTTC. It encodes CASSPKGLQYF. This rearrangement joins TRBV7-2 to TRBJ2-7, with a tentative D call TRBD1 (5 bases). Per germline, CDR1 SGHTA and CDR2 FQGNSA. This CDR3 comprises 11 residues. The ends were cut back, 5 bases at V and 9 bases at J, with 11 bases in the middle.

The chain uses TRBV18 and TRBJ1-3; 7 positions match TRBD1. V gave up 3 bases and J gave up 0 bases; unmatched junction bases: 8. Germline CDR1 KGHSH, CDR2 LQKENI. The CDR3 runs 17 residues. The CDR3, as DNA: TGTGCCAGCTCACCTACCCCTCCAGGGGGCTCTGGAAACACCATATATTTT. It yields the protein CASSPTPPGGSGNTIYF. Full variable domain (remainder filled in from reference TRBV18 and TRBJ1-3): NAGVMQNPRHLVRRRGQEARLRCSPMKGHSHVYWYRQLPEEGLKFMVYLQKENIIDESGMPKERFSAEFPKEGPSILRIQQVVRGDSAAYFCASSPTPPGGSGNTIYFGEGSWLTVV.

This clonotype showed up many times. The chain employs TRBV3-1 and TRBJ2-7; D might be TRBD2 (5 bases). Trimming shortened V by 0 bases and J by 7 bases, and 16 bases separated the two germline ends. Germline values: CDR1 LGHDT, CDR2 YNNKEL (reference sequence). The CDR3 has 15 amino acids. CDR3 nucleotide sequence: TGTGCCAGCAGCCAAGAATTCTCGACAAGAGGGGAGCAGTACTTC. Amino acid sequence: CASSQEFSTRGEQYF.

In its sample, this clonotype was seen many times. The chain recombines TRBV7-2 with TRBJ2-3, with 7 positions matching TRBD1. The CDR3 contains 14 residues. CDR1 and CDR2 from the germline V gene are SGHTA and FQGNSA. The V segment lost 5 bases and the J segment 2 bases; nucleotides outside the gene matches: 4. CDR3 DNA: TGTGCCAGCAGCCAGGGACAGATCACAGATACGCAGTATTTT. Protein product: CASSQGQITDTQYF.

The chain joins TRBV13 to TRBJ2-3; D is ambiguous. CDR3 length: 13 amino acids. Germline values: CDR1 PRHDT, CDR2 FYEKMQ (reference sequence). The germline V and J ends were trimmed by 5 bases and 11 bases, with 17 bases remaining between them. CDR3 bases: TGTGCCAGCAGCCCCAGTGATGAGACTCGGCAGTATTTT. It yields the protein CASSPSDETRQYF.

The CDR3, as DNA: TGTGCCAGCAGTGGCGGCCCCTTGAACGGAAAACTGTTTTTT. This sequence encodes CASSGGPLNGKLFF. The chain combines TRBV2 with TRBJ1-4; D is ambiguous. There are 14 residues in the CDR3. V was clipped by 4 bases and J by 10 bases, with 16 bases between them. CDR1 and CDR2 from the germline V gene are SNHLY and FYNNEI.

This clonotype was detected many times. V gene TRBV11-2 combines with J gene TRBJ1-3, with unresolved D. V lost 5 bases, J lost 8 bases, and 10 bases lay in between. CDR1 and CDR2 (germline): SGHAT, FQNNGV. The CDR3 has 12 amino acids. CDR3 bases: TGTGCCAGCAGCCCTGCTGCATACACCATATATTTT. Encoded protein: CASSPAAYTIYF.

This clonotype came up many times. V gene TRBV15 combines with J gene TRBJ1-1, with a possible D match to TRBD1 (6 bases). This CDR3 contains 14 residues. Germline loops: CDR1 LNHNV, CDR2 YYDKDF (reference sequence). V was shortened by 1 base and J by 6 bases, with 12 bases between the two germline ends. The CDR3 bases are TGTGCCACCAGCAGAGCTTACAGGGCGGCTGAAGCTTTCTTT. Translating gives CATSRAYRAAEAFF.

There are many counts of this clonotype. The gene calls are TRBV11-3 and TRBJ2-1; tentatively, D is TRBD2 (5 bases). The germline CDR1 and CDR2 sequences are SGHNT and YENEEA. The ends were cut back, 5 bases at V and 5 bases at J, with 16 bases in the middle. This CDR3 contains 15 residues. Here the CDR3 reads CASSRNGLVDNEQFF. CDR3 in DNA: TGTGCCAGCAGCAGAAACGGACTCGTCGACAATGAGCAGTTCTTC. The full variable domain, in which reference TRBV11-3 and TRBJ2-1 provide the parts outside the CDR3, is EAGVVQSPRYKIIEKKQPVAFWCNPISGHNTLYWYLQNLGQGPELLIRYENEEAVDDSQLPKDRFSAERLKGVDSTLKIQPAELGDSAVYLCASSRNGLVDNEQFFGPGTRLTVL.

This clonotype was observed many times. V usage is TRBV5-4 and J usage is TRBJ2-7; possible D gene TRBD2, 6 bases. Trimming cost V 2 bases and J 7 bases, with 13 bases left between them. There are 13 residues in the CDR3. Germline lookup yields CDR1 SGHNT and CDR2 YYREEE (reference sequence). CDR3 nucleotide sequence: TGTGCCAGCAGCTTTTCGGGGGTCGGGGAGCAGTACTTC. It is translated as CASSFSGVGEQYF.

This clonotype was counted at least ten times. The rearrangement links TRBV6-1 to TRBJ1-5, with unresolved D. Between the trimmed V and J ends, which lost 3 bases and 0 bases, there was a span of 6 bases. There are 14 residues in the CDR3. CDR1 is MNHNS, CDR2 SASEGT, per germline. This CDR3 is CASSEVYSNQPQHF. CDR3 bases: TGTGCCAGCAGTGAGGTTTATAGCAATCAGCCCCAGCATTTT.

In this sample, this clonotype turned up many times. The chain joins TRBV5-4 to TRBJ1-1; D is ambiguous. The CDR3 covers 13 residues. Germline CDR1 SGHNT, CDR2 YYREEE (reference sequence). Trimming removed 4 bases from V and 7 bases from J, with 14 bases in between. The DNA for the CDR3 is TGTGCCAGCAGCCCAGAGGGCGAATTTGAAGCTTTCTTT. Translating it yields CASSPEGEFEAFF.

This clonotype was observed at least ten times. The chain carries TRBV12-3 or TRBV12-4 and TRBJ1-5; 7 nucleotides line up with TRBD1. With 6 bases clipped from V and 0 bases from J, the junction kept 5 bases outside the gene matches. This CDR3 region has 15 residues. DNA for the CDR3: TGTGCCAGCAGACCGGACAGGTATAGCAATCAGCCCCAGCATTTT. Translated, it gives CASRPDRYSNQPQHF.